The 14 T cell receptor beta chains in this list originate from one sample, sequenced in a study of control samples from healthy donors and cancer patients. Some clones are missing from TCRdb's copy, which holds only in-frame ones; the method was immunoSEQ multiplex PCR. The sample holds about 270,000 clones, roughly 80% seen once. The sequencing sample was made of PBMCs. These receptors were obtained from a woman aged 60-70 years with lung cancer.

V is TRBV7-9 and J is TRBJ2-2; D perhaps matches TRBD2 (6 bases). Between the trimmed V and J ends, which lost 10 bases and 5 bases, there was a span of 17 bases. There are 14 residues in the CDR3. Germline V gives CDR1 SEHNR, CDR2 FQNEAQ (reference sequence). The CDR3 DNA follows: TGTGCCACACAGGAGGGAGCAGGGACCGGGGAGCTGTTTTTT. This translates into CATQEGAGTGELFF.

J is TRBJ2-1 and V is TRBV10-3, with 8 bases that match TRBD2. The ends lost 0 bases at V and 9 bases at J; junction bases unmatched: 10. The germline V gene encodes CDR1 ENHRY and CDR2 SYGVKD. The CDR3 is 16 residues long. This CDR3 reads CAISESTWLAGVEQFF. As DNA, the CDR3 is TGTGCCATCAGTGAGTCGACGTGGCTAGCGGGTGTTGAGCAGTTCTTC.

The CDR3 nucleotides are TGTGCCAGCAGCCCTATAACGGTAAACACTGAAGCTTTCTTT. Translation gives CASSPITVNTEAFF. V is TRBV2 and J is TRBJ1-1; D call uncertain. V was shortened by 6 bases and J by 2 bases, with 13 bases between the two germline ends. Germline CDR1 is SNHLY and CDR2 is FYNNEI. CDR3 length equals 14 residues.

The CDR3 sequence: CAISAQGSLYGYTF. CDR3 coding DNA: TGTGCCATCAGTGCACAGGGGTCACTCTATGGCTACACCTTC. The chain links TRBV10-3 to TRBJ1-2; 7 nucleotides line up with TRBD1. J lost 4 bases, V lost 4 bases, and 6 bases had no gene match. Germline V CDR1 and CDR2: ENHRY, SYGVKD. CDR3 length: 14 residues.

Only one count was recorded for this clone. CDR3 nucleotides: TGTGCCAGCAGCCCTTCCGGGACGACTGAAGCTTTCTTT. As protein: CASSPSGTTEAFF. This chain links TRBV3-1 (or the pseudogene TRBV3-2) with TRBJ1-1; maybe TRBD1 (5 bases). V was clipped by 4 bases and J by 5 bases, with 11 bases between them. CDR3 length: 13 amino acids. CDR1 and CDR2 (germline): LGHDT, YNNKEL (reference sequence).

As to this clone: Other nucleotide sequences in the sample specify the same CDR3. The DNA for the CDR3 is TGTGCCAGCAGCCAAGATCCGGGTGCCACTGAAGCTTTCTTT. Its translation: CASSQDPGATEAFF. The V and J genes are TRBV3-1 (or the pseudogene TRBV3-2) and TRBJ1-1; no firm D call. V lost 0 bases and J 4 bases, leaving 9 bases between the germline ends. Germline CDR1 and CDR2: LGHDT and YNNKEL (reference sequence). The CDR3 runs to 14 residues.

CDR3 nucleotides: TGTGCCAGCAGTTTATCCAGCGGGAGCTCCTACGAGCAGTACTTC. Protein sequence: CASSLSSGSSYEQYF. The rearrangement uses TRBV27 and TRBJ2-7, with TRBD2 matching 8 bases. CDR3 length equals 15 residues. CDR1 is MNHEY and CDR2 is SMNVEV in the germline V gene (reference sequence). J gave up 0 bases and V 0 bases, and 1 base lay outside the gene matches.

This chain links TRBV11-1 with TRBJ2-3; D may be TRBD1 (5 bases). V lost 1 base and J 3 bases, leaving 11 bases between the germline ends. Germline V CDR1 and CDR2: SGHAT, FQDESV (reference sequence). This CDR3 contains 15 residues. The CDR3 DNA follows: TGTGCCAGCAGCTTAGATGGCAGGGCTACAGATACGCAGTATTTT. Translation gives CASSLDGRATDTQYF.

The chain recombines TRBV6-1 with TRBJ2-1; D remains unclear. This CDR3 contains 17 residues. V lost 4 bases to trimming and J lost 5 bases, with 21 bases between them. From germline, CDR1 is MNHNS and CDR2 SASEGT. CDR3 sequence reads: CASSGSKNSLDNNEQFF. The CDR3 DNA is TGTGCCAGCAGTGGGTCGAAAAACTCCCTAGATAACAATGAGCAGTTCTTC.

The table lists this clone with a few counts. The chain uses TRBV7-3 and TRBJ1-4, with a weak D call TRBD1 (5 bases). Between the trimmed V and J ends, which lost 3 bases and 6 bases, there was a span of 17 bases. This CDR3 has 16 residues. Germline V gives CDR1 SGHTA, CDR2 FQGTGA. Here the CDR3 reads CASSLLGRGEDEKLFF. The DNA for the CDR3 is TGTGCCAGCAGCTTGTTGGGAAGGGGTGAGGATGAAAAACTGTTTTTT.

The chain recombines TRBV28 with TRBJ1-1, with D perhaps TRBD1 (5 bases). Per germline, CDR1 MDHEN and CDR2 SYDVKM. The CDR3 loop spans 13 amino acids. Trimming pared 3 bases from V and 4 bases from J, leaving 9 bases between. The CDR3 region has the DNA TGTGCCAGCAGTTTCAGGGTATTCACTGAAGCTTTCTTT. It encodes CASSFRVFTEAFF.

This clone has just a few counts. The chain employs TRBV5-1 and TRBJ2-1, with D hard to call. The V end was cut by 0 bases, the J end by 0 bases, with 7 bases between. CDR3 length: 15 amino acids. In germline, CDR1 is SGHRS, CDR2 YFSETQ. The CDR3 bases are TGCGCCAGCAGCTTGGGAGCGAGCTCCTACAATGAGCAGTTCTTC. Its translation: CASSLGASSYNEQFF.

This chain joins TRBV7-9 and TRBJ2-3, with TRBD2 matching over 9 bases. V dropped 5 bases and J dropped 2; count of bases not matched to a gene: 11. The CDR3 contains 17 residues. CDR1 and CDR2 (germline): SEHNR, FQNEAQ (reference sequence). CDR3: CASSPLALAGYTDTQYF. Here the CDR3 DNA reads TGTGCCAGCAGCCCCCTGGCACTAGCGGGTTACACAGATACGCAGTATTTT.

The rearrangement links TRBV9 to TRBJ1-6; weak D call: TRBD1 (5 bases). The CDR3 contains 15 residues. V was pared by 2 bases and J by 5 bases, with 11 bases between. Germline assignment: CDR1 SGDLS and CDR2 YYNGEE. The CDR3 sequence is CASSVRDRNNSPLHF. The CDR3 DNA reads TGTGCCAGCAGCGTCAGGGACCGCAATAATTCACCCCTCCACTTT.